Presented here are 27 T cell receptor beta chains from one specimen sequenced in a study of regulatory T cells in long-lasting Graves disease. Noted time point: newly diagnosed GD, antithyroid drugs for less than 3 months. RNA extracted from PBMCs served as the sequencing template. Building the TCR beta libraries relied on iRepertoire HTBI primers, and CDR3 regions underwent Arm-PCR. TCRdb reprocessed the multiplex PCR reads via MiXCR and lists one record per CDR3 protein. In the table there are more than 300,000 distinct CDR3 sequences, about 12% of which are singletons. A further study also used this sample, focusing on T cells in Graves' hyperthyroidism and ophthalmopathy.

The input for sequencing was peripheral blood mononuclear cells (PBMCs), taken at new diagnosis, from a patient treated with antithyroid drugs. The receptor set was obtained from a woman between 18 and 29 years old with Graves disease.

This clonotype was recorded at least ten times. This chain uses TRBV28 with TRBJ2-3; unclear D gene. The germline gives CDR1 MDHEN, CDR2 SYDVKM. This CDR3 comprises 12 residues. The V end was cut by 5 bases, the J end by 6 bases, with 9 bases between. The chain's CDR3 is CASSETVDTQYF. In DNA, the CDR3 is TGTGCCAGCAGTGAAACGGTTGATACGCAGTATTTT.

At least ten counts were recorded for this clonotype. The chain recombines TRBV6-5 with TRBJ2-7, with no clear D. Germline V CDR1 and CDR2: MNHEY, SVGAGI. The CDR3 totals 15 residues. V lost 2 bases and J lost 0, with 11 bases in between. In DNA form, the CDR3 reads TGTGCCAGCAGTTACGGATTAGCCACCTCCTACGAGCAGTACTTC. This sequence encodes CASSYGLATSYEQYF.

This clonotype occurred many times. CDR3 protein: CASSLGVGKDEQFF. CDR3 nucleotide sequence: TGTGCCAGCAGCTTAGGGGTCGGAAAGGATGAGCAGTTCTTC. The V call is TRBV5-5, the J call TRBJ2-1, with D possibly being TRBD1 (5 bases). CDR1 is SGHKS and CDR2 is YYEKEE in the germline V gene (reference sequence). Trimming stripped 2 bases from V and 8 bases from J, with 14 bases between. The CDR3 loop spans 14 amino acids.

This clonotype was found many times. The chain has TRBV7-2 and TRBJ2-7; 8 bases are a match to TRBD1. This CDR3 has 15 residues. V gave up 2 bases and J gave up 2 bases; unmatched junction bases: 5. Per germline, CDR1 SGHTA and CDR2 FQGNSA. The CDR3 sequence is CASSLTGQDAYEQYF. CDR3 in DNA: TGTGCCAGCAGCTTAACGGGACAGGATGCCTACGAGCAGTACTTC.

This clonotype appeared many times. The chain joins TRBV11-2 to TRBJ2-4; no firm D call. V was pared by 2 bases and J by 1 base, with 12 bases between. The germline gives CDR1 SGHAT, CDR2 FQNNGV. This CDR3 is built from 16 residues. Here the CDR3 DNA reads TGTGCCAGCAGCTTATGGAAGGGCTTGGCCAAAAACATTCAGTACTTC. This gives the protein CASSLWKGLAKNIQYF.

There are many counts of this clonotype. The chain couples TRBV5-1 to TRBJ2-1; 14 bases are a match to TRBD2. Germline CDR1 and CDR2: SGHRS and YFSETQ. This CDR3 contains 18 residues. V trimming: 4 bases; J trimming: 4 bases; junction bases outside the gene matches: 10. The chain's CDR3 is CASSPRTSGRYLYNEQFF. For the CDR3, the DNA is TGCGCCAGCAGCCCGCGGACTAGCGGGAGGTACTTATACAATGAGCAGTTCTTC.

This clonotype was counted many times. CDR3 coding DNA: TGTGCCAGCGGAGGCCAGGGTATCGATGGCTACACCTTC. Residues: CASGGQGIDGYTF. This chain joins TRBV7-6 and TRBJ1-2; a weak D match, TRBD1 (5 bases). Germline V gene data show CDR1 as SGHVS and CDR2 as FNYEAQ. V lost 8 bases and J lost 6, with 16 bases in between. The CDR3 is 13 residues long.

The sample holds many counts of this clonotype. The gene calls are TRBV30 and TRBJ2-1; unclear D gene. V was clipped by 4 bases and J by 7 bases, with 14 bases between them. The CDR3 totals 13 residues. Germline V lookup: CDR1 GTSNPN, CDR2 SVGIG (reference sequence). CDR3 nucleotide sequence: TGTGCCTGGATAGCCTTAATAGGGAATGAGCAGTTCTTC. Residues: CAWIALIGNEQFF.

This clonotype has at least ten counts. V gene TRBV20-1 combines with J gene TRBJ2-1, with 8 bases identical to TRBD1. Losses at the gene ends were 5 bases for V and 0 bases for J; bases not matched to a gene: 3. CDR3 length: 14 amino acids. Germline V gene lookup returns CDR1 DFQATT and CDR2 SNEGSKA (reference sequence). The DNA of the CDR3 is TGCAGTGCTTCCGACAGGGGCTCCTACAATGAGCAGTTCTTC. It specifies CSASDRGSYNEQFF.

The chain couples TRBV6-1 to TRBJ2-7; 13 positions match TRBD2. Looked up from germline, CDR1 is MNHNS and CDR2 is SASEGT. CDR3 length: 16 amino acids. The J segment lost 2 bases and the V segment lost 5 bases, leaving 6 bases of the junction unmatched. The CDR3 is CASSQTSGRLTYEQYF. CDR3 in DNA: TGTGCCAGCAGTCAGACTAGCGGGAGGCTAACCTACGAGCAGTACTTC.

The chain employs TRBV19 and TRBJ1-5; tentative D call: TRBD1 (5 bases). The V gene lost 4 bases and the J gene lost 0 bases, with 10 bases spanning the gap. Germline V gene lookup returns CDR1 LNHDA and CDR2 SQIVND (reference sequence). This CDR3 is built from 15 residues. The CDR3 bases are TGTGCCAGTAGTACAGGGCTTTATAGCAATCAGCCCCAGCATTTT. Encoded protein: CASSTGLYSNQPQHF.

This clonotype was counted at least ten times. The J gene is TRBJ2-7, the V gene TRBV12-3 or TRBV12-4, with D possibly matching TRBD1 (6 bases). CDR3 length equals 14 residues. The V gene lost 9 bases and the J gene lost 6 bases, with 21 bases spanning the gap. The CDR3 reads CASAPGQTGREQYV. DNA of the CDR3: TGTGCCAGTGCGCCGGGACAAACGGGACGCGAGCAGTACGTC.

This clonotype was seen ten or more times. The rearrangement uses TRBV6-2 or TRBV6-3 and TRBJ2-7, with a weak D call TRBD1 (6 bases). CDR3 length equals 14 residues. Germline V gene data show CDR1 as MNHEY and CDR2 as SVGEGT. V gave up 4 bases and J gave up 3 bases, with 13 bases separating them. CDR3 amino acids: CASSSPGQIYEQYV. The CDR3 region has the DNA TGTGCCAGCAGTTCCCCTGGACAGATCTACGAGCAGTACGTC.

This clonotype showed up many times. V usage is TRBV28 and J usage is TRBJ1-5, with unresolved D. Germline-derived CDR1 and CDR2 are MDHEN and SYDVKM. This CDR3 contains 14 residues. V was cut by 5 bases and J by 1 base, with 9 bases left in between. The CDR3, as DNA: TGTGCCAGCAGTCGAGGGCCCAGCAATCAGCCCCAGCATTTT. This gives the protein CASSRGPSNQPQHF.

This clonotype was detected many times. The V gene is TRBV7-2, the J gene TRBJ1-2; D uncertain. The CDR3 extends over 15 amino acids. CDR1 is SGHTA, CDR2 FQGNSA, per germline. V shed 0 bases and J shed 6 bases, with 14 bases lying between them. CDR3 region: CASSLAIQVTHGYTF. CDR3 nucleotide sequence: TGTGCCAGCAGCTTAGCCATCCAAGTGACCCATGGCTACACCTTC.

The rearrangement joins TRBV4-1 to TRBJ2-1, with TRBD1 matching over 7 bases. Germline CDR1 and CDR2: MGHRA and YSYEKL. Trimming removed 0 bases from V and 7 bases from J; junction bases left unmatched: 9. This CDR3 has 16 amino acids. The CDR3 DNA reads TGCGCCAGCAGCCAAGATCCGCGACAGGGTAGGAATGAGCAGTTCTTC. Amino acids: CASSQDPRQGRNEQFF.

This clonotype was detected many times. The chain links TRBV12-3 or TRBV12-4 to TRBJ2-7; 10 bases match TRBD2. The CDR3 loop spans 16 amino acids. V lost 7 bases to trimming and J lost 5 bases; unmatched junction nucleotides: 14. The DNA of the CDR3 is TGTGCCAGCATGCTAGGGGCTAGCGGGAGACCCCACGAGCAGTACTTC. It codes for CASMLGASGRPHEQYF.

The table lists this clonotype with a few counts. V gene TRBV4-3 combines with J gene TRBJ1-4, with D perhaps TRBD1 (5 bases). Trimming took 3 bases from V and 7 from J, leaving 21 bases between them. CDR3 size: 17 residues. CDR1 and CDR2 (germline): LGHNA, YSLEER. CDR3 protein: CASSQADGGTWGEKLFF. CDR3 in DNA: TGCGCCAGCAGCCAGGCCGATGGGGGGACCTGGGGTGAAAAACTGTTTTTT.

This clonotype was counted ten times or more. The J gene is TRBJ2-1, the V gene TRBV15; the D is unclear. CDR1 is LNHNV, CDR2 YYDKDF, per germline (reference sequence). V lost 1 base, J lost 3 bases, and 1 base lay in between. The CDR3 is 12 residues long. The CDR3 loop is CATSRVYNEQFF. The DNA of the CDR3 is TGTGCCACCAGCAGAGTCTACAATGAGCAGTTCTTC.

This clonotype was picked up many times. V gene TRBV7-9 combines with J gene TRBJ2-2, with 7 bases aligning to TRBD1. This CDR3 region has 16 residues. The germline V gene has CDR1 SEHNR and CDR2 FQNEAQ (reference sequence). J gave up 4 bases and V 7 bases, and 12 bases lay outside the gene matches. CDR3 residues: CASIQFGDSPTGELFF. The CDR3 bases are TGTGCCAGCATCCAATTCGGGGACAGCCCCACCGGGGAGCTGTTTTTT.

In this sample, this clonotype turned up many times. The rearrangement joins TRBV7-9 to TRBJ2-5; D perhaps matches TRBD1 (6 bases). Trimming took off 3 bases at V and 0 bases at J, with 20 bases between the two ends. This CDR3 has 18 residues. CDR1 and CDR2 from the germline V gene are SEHNR and FQNEAQ (reference sequence). CDR3 in DNA: TGTGCCAGCAGCTTCGGGCCCCTTAGACAGGTATACCAAGAGACCCAGTACTTC. Amino acid sequence: CASSFGPLRQVYQETQYF.

This clonotype has just a few counts. V gene TRBV20-1 combines with J gene TRBJ2-1; possible D gene TRBD2, 6 bases. The V end lost 3 bases, the J end lost 3 bases, and 9 bases lay between the germline ends. The CDR3 consists of 13 residues. CDR1 DFQATT and CDR2 SNEGSKA come from the germline V gene (reference sequence). CDR3 nucleotides: TGCAGTGCTAGGGGGGACTTCTACAATGAGCAGTTCTTC. This sequence encodes CSARGDFYNEQFF.

The V and J genes are TRBV20-1 and TRBJ2-2; perhaps TRBD1 as D (5 bases). In germline, CDR1 is DFQATT, CDR2 SNEGSKA (reference sequence). The CDR3 covers 15 residues. The germline V and J ends were trimmed by 0 bases and 2 bases, with 10 bases remaining between them. The CDR3 DNA follows: TGCAGTGCTAGAGAAGGGGTTAGCAACACCGGGGAGCTGTTTTTT. It specifies CSAREGVSNTGELFF.

Ten or more counts support this clonotype. The chain recombines TRBV7-9 with TRBJ2-5, with D perhaps being TRBD1 or TRBD2 (5 bases each). The ends were cut back, 7 bases at V and 5 bases at J, with 20 bases in the middle. Germline V lookup: CDR1 SEHNR, CDR2 FQNEAQ (reference sequence). The CDR3 has 15 residues. CDR3 region: CASKYGRESSETQYF. The CDR3 DNA reads TGTGCCAGCAAGTATGGCAGGGAGAGTTCGGAGACCCAGTACTTC.

At least ten counts were recorded for this clonotype. The chain has TRBV7-8 and TRBJ1-2; D gene uncertain. Deletions cut 7 bases from V and 0 bases from J, with 12 bases between. The CDR3 loop spans 14 amino acids. Per the germline V gene, CDR1 is SGHVS and CDR2 is FQNEAQ. CDR3 coding DNA: TGTGCCAGCAATCGCTTGGTATCTAACTATGGCTACACCTTC. Translating gives CASNRLVSNYGYTF.

Comments on this clonotype: It is likely a read error, because the conserved phenylalanine at the end of the CDR3 is missing. V usage is TRBV7-9 and J usage is TRBJ1-5; D uncertain. Trimming cost V 5 bases and J 0 bases, with 5 bases left between them. This CDR3 spans 13 amino acids. CDR1 and CDR2 from the germline V gene are SEHNR and FQNEAQ (reference sequence). DNA of the CDR3: TGTGCCAGCAGCCTAAGTAGCAATCAGCCCCAGCATTCT. It translates to CASSLSSNQPQHS.

This clonotype was seen repeatedly, ten times or more. V and J are TRBV6-1 and TRBJ1-1, with D uncertain. CDR3 length: 12 residues. Germline CDR1 and CDR2: MNHNS and SASEGT. V was clipped by 7 bases and J by 0 bases, with 6 bases between them. CDR3: CASMWVNTEAFF. The CDR3 DNA sequence: TGTGCCAGCATGTGGGTGAACACTGAAGCTTTCTTT.